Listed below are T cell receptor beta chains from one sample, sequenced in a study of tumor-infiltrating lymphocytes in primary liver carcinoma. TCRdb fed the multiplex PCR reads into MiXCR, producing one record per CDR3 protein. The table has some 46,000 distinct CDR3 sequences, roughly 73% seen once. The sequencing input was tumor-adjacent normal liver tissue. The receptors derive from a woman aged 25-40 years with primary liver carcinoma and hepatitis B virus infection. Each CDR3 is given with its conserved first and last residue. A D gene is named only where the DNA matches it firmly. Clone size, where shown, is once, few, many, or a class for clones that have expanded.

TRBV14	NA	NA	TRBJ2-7	CASRPRRGWGTYEQHF	TGTGCCAGCAGACCGCGCAGGGGTTGGGGAACCTACGAGCAGCACTTC
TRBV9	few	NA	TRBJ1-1	CASSVGDVVEAFF	TGTGCCAGCAGCGTAGGGGACGTGGTTGAAGCTTTCTTT
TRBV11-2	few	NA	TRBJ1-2	CASSFSQANYGYTF	TGTGCCAGCAGCTTTTCACAGGCTAACTATGGCTACACCTTC
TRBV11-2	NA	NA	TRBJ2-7	CASSSHDYEQYF	TGCGCCAGTAGCTCCCACGACTACGAGCAGTACTTC
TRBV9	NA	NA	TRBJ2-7	CASSVDVGAGEQYF	TGTGCCAGCAGCGTAGATGTGGGGGCGGGCGAGCAGTACTTC
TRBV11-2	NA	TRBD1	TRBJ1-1	CASSPGTEAWF	TGTGCCAGCAGCCCCGGGACAGAAGCATGGTTT
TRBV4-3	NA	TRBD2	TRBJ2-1	CASSHSSGASNEQSF	TGCGCCAGCAGCCATTCTAGCGGGGCTTCCAATGAGCAGTCCTTC
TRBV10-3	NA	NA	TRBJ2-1	CAISEGGWALNERFF	TGTGCCATCAGTGAGGGCGGGTGGGCCTTGAATGAGCGGTTCTTC
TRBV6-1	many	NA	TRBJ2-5	CASSEGEEQETQYF	TGTGCCAGCAGTGAAGGGGAAGAACAAGAGACCCAGTACTTC
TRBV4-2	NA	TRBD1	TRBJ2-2	CATSQRGTGVNTGEQFF	TGTGCCACCAGCCAACGGGGGACAGGGGTGAACACCGGGGAGCAGTTTTTT
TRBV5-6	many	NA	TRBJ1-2	CASSATTTGYTF	TGTGCCAGCAGCGCCACGACAACTGGCTACACCTTC
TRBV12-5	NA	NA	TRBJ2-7	CARPPHEQCF	TGTGCTAGACCCCCACACGAGCAGTGCTTC
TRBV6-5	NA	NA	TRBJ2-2	CASSKHTGTVATVRDLFF	TGTGCCAGCAGTAAACATACCGGGACGGTGGCGACGGTGAGGGACCTGTTTTTT
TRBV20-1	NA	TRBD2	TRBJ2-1	CSARDSRGTSGNYEQFF	TGCAGTGCTAGAGACTCCCGAGGGACTAGCGGGAACTATGAGCAGTTCTTC
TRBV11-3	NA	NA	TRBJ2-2	CATSLRRASGRTGKGGELFF	TGTGCCACCAGCTTACGCCGGGCTAGTGGGAGGACCGGAAAGGGCGGGGAGCTGTTTTTT
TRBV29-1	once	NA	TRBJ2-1	CSLSKGGSYDEQFF	TGCAGCCTTAGTAAGGGGGGCTCCTACGATGAGCAGTTCTTC
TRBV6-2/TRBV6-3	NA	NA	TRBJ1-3	CTSSAWDLTSGNTIYF	TGTACCAGCAGCGCATGGGACTTAACTTCTGGAAACACCATATATTTT
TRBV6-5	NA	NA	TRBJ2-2	CASSYGLAPNTGKLFF	TGTGCCAGCAGTTATGGGCTAGCGCCGAACACCGGGAAGCTGTTTTTT
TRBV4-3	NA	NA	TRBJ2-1	CTISHTELINEQFF	TGCACCATCAGCCACACAGAGTTGATCAATGAGCAGTTCTTC
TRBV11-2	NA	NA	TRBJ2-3	CASSHRESVSLTDTQCF	TGTGCCAGCAGCCATCGAGAGAGCGTGAGCCTCACAGATACGCAGTGTTTT
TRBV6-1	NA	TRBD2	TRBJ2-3	CVSSGASGSSDTQYF	TGTGTCAGCAGCGGGGCTAGCGGGAGTTCAGATACGCAGTATTTT
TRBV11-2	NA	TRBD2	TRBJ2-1	CDSSLGGTCNKQFF	TGTGACAGCAGCCTCGGGGGGACGTGCAATAAGCAGTTCTTC
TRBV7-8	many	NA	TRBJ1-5	CASSFKPTLKGPQHF	TGTGCCAGCAGCTTCAAACCGACTCTCAAGGGGCCCCAGCATTTT
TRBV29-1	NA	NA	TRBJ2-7	CCVEYEYSSYEQYF	TGCTGTGTTGAATATGAATACAGCTCCTACGAGCAGTACTTC
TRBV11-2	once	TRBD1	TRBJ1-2	CANTQGGGRGHTF	TGTGCCAACACTCAGGGGGGGGGCCGAGGCCACACCTTC
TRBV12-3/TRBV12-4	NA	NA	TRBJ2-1	CASSLLRNEQFF	TGTGCCAGCAGTTTGCTGCGCAATGAGCAATTCTTC
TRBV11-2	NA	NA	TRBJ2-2	CASSARQGGTGELFF	TGTGCCAGCAGCGCCCGACAGGGAGGGACCGGGGAGCTGTTTTTT
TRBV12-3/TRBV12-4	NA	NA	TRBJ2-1	CAISMRSDNEQFF	TGTGCCATCAGCATGCGTAGCGACAATGAGCAATTCTTC
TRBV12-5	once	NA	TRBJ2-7	CACGLYGGTHYEQYF	TGTGCTTGTGGTTTGTACGGGGGCACCCACTACGAGCAGTACTTC
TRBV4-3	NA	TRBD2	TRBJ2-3	CASSQKPVTSGRTGVTDTQNF	TGCGCCAGCAGCCAAAAGCCGGTAACTAGCGGGAGGACGGGGGTCACAGATACGCAGAATTTT
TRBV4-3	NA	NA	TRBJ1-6	CASSQSSYNSPLHF	TGCGCCAGCAGCCAGAGCTCCTATAATTCACCCCTCCACTTT
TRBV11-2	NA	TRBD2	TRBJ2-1	CASSRTNGRISDQFF	TGTGCCAGCAGCCGTACTAACGGGAGGATCAGTGATCAGTTCTTC
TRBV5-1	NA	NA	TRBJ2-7	CARSLGAWGSEQYF	TGCGCCAGAAGCTTGGGAGCTTGGGGAAGCGAACAGTACTTC
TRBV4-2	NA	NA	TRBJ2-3	CASSESTRVDTQYF	TGTGCCAGCAGCGAATCGACAAGGGTAGATACGCAATATTTT
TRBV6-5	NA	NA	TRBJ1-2	CDSSYRDAPNFYGYTF	TGTGACAGCAGTTACCGGGACGCCCCTAATTTCTATGGATACACCTTC
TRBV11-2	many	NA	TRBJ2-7	CASSSPTGPSSYEQYF	TGTGCCAGCAGCTCCCCTACGGGACCGAGTTCCTACGAGCAGTACTTC
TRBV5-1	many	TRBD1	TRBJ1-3	CASSQGAGNTIYF	TGCGCCAGCTCCCAGGGGGCTGGAAACACCATATATTTT
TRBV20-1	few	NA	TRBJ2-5	CSAPYDRSMKTQYF	TGCAGTGCTCCGTACGACAGGTCCATGAAGACCCAGTACTTC
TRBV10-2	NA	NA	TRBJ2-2	CANSPGRVTGELFF	TGCGCCAACAGCCCGGGACGAGTAACCGGGGAGCTGTTTTTT
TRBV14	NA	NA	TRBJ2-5	CVSSQDWSAETQHF	TGTGTCAGCAGCCAAGATTGGAGCGCTGAGACCCAGCACTTC
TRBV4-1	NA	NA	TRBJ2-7	CASSQLGPASPAYGQYF	TGCGCCAGCAGCCAATTGGGGCCCGCTTCTCCCGCCTACGGGCAGTACTTT
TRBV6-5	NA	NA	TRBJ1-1	CASSKHQGAGNTEALF	TGTGCCAGCAGCAAGCACCAGGGAGCGGGGAACACTGAAGCTCTCTTT
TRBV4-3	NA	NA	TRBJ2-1	CARSHKKLVNERFF	TGCGCCCGCAGCCACAAAAAGTTAGTCAATGAGCGGTTCTTC
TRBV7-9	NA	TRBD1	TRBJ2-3	CASSSRDRGYLDTLYF	TGTGCCAGCAGCTCCCGGGACAGGGGGTACTTAGATACGCTGTATTTT
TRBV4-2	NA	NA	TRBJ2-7	CASSPTRGNSVDERYF	TGTGCCAGCAGCCCGACAAGAGGAAATAGCGTGGACGAGCGGTACTTC
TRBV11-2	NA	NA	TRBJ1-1	CASSLVTEAFF	TGTGCCAGCAGCCTCGTAACAGAAGCTTTCTTT
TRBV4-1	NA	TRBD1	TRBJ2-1	CASSQDLGQGENEQFF	TGCGCCAGCAGCCAAGATCTGGGGCAGGGGGAGAATGAGCAGTTCTTC
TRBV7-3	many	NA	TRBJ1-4	CASRRFWEKLFF	TGTGCCAGCAGGAGGTTCTGGGAAAAACTGTTTTTT
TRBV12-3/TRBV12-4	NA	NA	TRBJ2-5	CASSTYPGSEETQHF	TGTGCCAGTAGCACCTACCCCGGGAGTGAAGAGACGCAGCACTTC
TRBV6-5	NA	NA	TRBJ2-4	CVSSMSLRGIQYF	TGTGTCAGTAGTATGTCCCTACGGGGCATTCAGTACTTC
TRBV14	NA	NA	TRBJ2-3	CASSRQYTDMLYF	TGTGCCAGCAGCCGCCAATACACAGATATGCTGTATTTT
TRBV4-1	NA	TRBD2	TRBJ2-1	CASSQPGTSCNEQFF	TGTGCCAGCAGCCAACCCGGGACTAGCTGTAATGAGCAGTTCTTC